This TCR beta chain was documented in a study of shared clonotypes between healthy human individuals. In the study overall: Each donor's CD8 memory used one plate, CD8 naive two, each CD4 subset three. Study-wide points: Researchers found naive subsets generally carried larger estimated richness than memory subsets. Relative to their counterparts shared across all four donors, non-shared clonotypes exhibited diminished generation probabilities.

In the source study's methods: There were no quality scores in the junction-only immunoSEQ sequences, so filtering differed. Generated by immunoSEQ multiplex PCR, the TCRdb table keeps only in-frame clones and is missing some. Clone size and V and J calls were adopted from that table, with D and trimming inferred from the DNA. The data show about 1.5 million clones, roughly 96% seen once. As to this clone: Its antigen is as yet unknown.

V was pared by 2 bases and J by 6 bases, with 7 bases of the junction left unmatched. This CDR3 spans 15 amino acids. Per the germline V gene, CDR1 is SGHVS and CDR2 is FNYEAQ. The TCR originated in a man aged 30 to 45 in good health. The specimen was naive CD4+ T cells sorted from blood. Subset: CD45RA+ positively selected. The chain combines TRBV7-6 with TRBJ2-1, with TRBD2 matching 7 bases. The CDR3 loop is CASSLYETSFNEQFF. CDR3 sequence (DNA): TGTGCCAGCAGCTTATACGAGACTAGCTTCAATGAGCAGTTCTTC.